This record covers a single T cell receptor beta chain. This clonotype turned up a few times. Its antigen is currently not known. No much larger clone exists at a distance of one base, and base qualities are not known. The CDR3 numbers 13 residues from cysteine through phenylalanine. Only the CDR3 part of the read is kept: 39 bases, read in frame from the first base. A distance of 10 bases separates the germline ends of V and J, which lose 5 bases and 4 bases respectively. The sample is drawn from a study of CD8 T cells in ankylosing spondylitis (dated by TCRdb to about 2017). About the study as a whole: The study set out to find disease-linked TCR variants by profiling T cell receptor beta repertoires in ankylosing spondylitis patients and healthy donors. The whole study cohort included over 85 healthy donors and some 27 ankylosing spondylitis patients. Peripheral blood was sampled, and synovial fluid was also collected from ankylosing spondylitis patients. Paper-wide results and their limitations: Some of the motif variants had been reported before in the synovial fluid and blood of reactive arthritis patients, a finding that suggests common disease-initiation mechanisms. According to the report, matched synovial fluid samples from ankylosing spondylitis patients were significantly enriched for the disease-linked clones. The disease-linked clones showed a CD8+ phenotype and occurred at relatively low frequencies in peripheral blood. A TCR beta motif of seven or eight highly homologous amino acid variants appeared characteristic of blood from ankylosing spondylitis patients.

TCRdb names Illumina HiSeq 2500 as the instrument used. Quantitative 5'-RACE with molecular barcodes was used to prepare TCR beta libraries. As for the original processing: A new computational method based on a probabilistic model of VDJ rearrangement was used to identify disease-linked TCR variants. TCRdb trimmed public reads at Q25 via fastp, called clones via MiXCR and kept in-frame beta chains. Rows merge per CDR3 protein into single entries with the most common DNA and genes. TCRdb's processing, not the authors', yielded these V and J calls. This sample gives about 200,000 distinct CDR3 sequences in total; roughly 13% of them show up just once. Approximately 15% of the sample belongs to the ten largest clones.

Sequenced sample: blood, either unsorted or a sorted T cell fraction (not recorded which). The chain is encoded by TRBV12-3 or TRBV12-4 joined to TRBJ2-3; the D gene identity is not certain. The sequence came from a male donor with ankylosing spondylitis or in good health (not recorded which). This receptor has the CDR3 CASSVVSADTQYF. The DNA sequence follows: TGTGCCAGCAGTGTCGTATCCGCAGATACGCAGTATTTT.